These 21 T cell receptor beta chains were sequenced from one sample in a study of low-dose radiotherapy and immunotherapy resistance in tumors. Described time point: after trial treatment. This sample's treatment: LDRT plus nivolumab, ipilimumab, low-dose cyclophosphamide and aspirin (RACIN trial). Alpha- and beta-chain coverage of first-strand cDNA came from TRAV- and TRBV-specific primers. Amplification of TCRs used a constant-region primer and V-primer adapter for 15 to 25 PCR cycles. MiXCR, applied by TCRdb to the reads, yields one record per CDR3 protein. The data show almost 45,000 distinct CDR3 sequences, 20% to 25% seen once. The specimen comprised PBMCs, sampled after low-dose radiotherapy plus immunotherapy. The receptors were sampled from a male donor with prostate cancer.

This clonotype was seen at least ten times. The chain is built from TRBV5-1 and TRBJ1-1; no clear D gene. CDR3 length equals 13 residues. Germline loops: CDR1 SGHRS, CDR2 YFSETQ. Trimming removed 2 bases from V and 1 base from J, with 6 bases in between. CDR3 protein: CASSFNTNTEAFF. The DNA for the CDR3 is TGCGCCAGCAGCTTTAACACGAACACTGAAGCTTTCTTT. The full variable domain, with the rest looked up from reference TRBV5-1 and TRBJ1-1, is KAGVTQTPRYLIKTRGQQVTLSCSPISGHRSVSWYQQTPGQGLQFLFEYFSETQRNKGNFPGRFSGRQFSNSRSEMNVSTLELGDSALYLCASSFNTNTEAFFGQGTRLTVV.

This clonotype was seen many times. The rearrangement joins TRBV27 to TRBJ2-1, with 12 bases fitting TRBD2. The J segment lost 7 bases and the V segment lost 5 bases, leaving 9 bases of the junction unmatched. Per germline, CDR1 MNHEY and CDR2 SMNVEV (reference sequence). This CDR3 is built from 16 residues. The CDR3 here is CASSPRLAGGRNEQFF. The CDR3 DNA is TGTGCCAGCAGTCCACGGCTAGCGGGAGGGCGAAATGAGCAGTTCTTC.

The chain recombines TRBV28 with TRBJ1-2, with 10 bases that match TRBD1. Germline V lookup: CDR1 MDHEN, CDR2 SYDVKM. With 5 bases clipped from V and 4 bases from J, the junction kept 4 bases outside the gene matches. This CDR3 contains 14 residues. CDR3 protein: CASSMTGGGYGYTF. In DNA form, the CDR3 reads TGTGCCAGCAGTATGACAGGGGGCGGCTATGGCTACACCTTC.

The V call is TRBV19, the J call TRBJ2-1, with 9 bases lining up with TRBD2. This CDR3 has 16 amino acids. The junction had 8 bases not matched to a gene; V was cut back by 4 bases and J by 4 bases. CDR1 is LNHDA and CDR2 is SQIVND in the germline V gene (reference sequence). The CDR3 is CASSTRASGTYNEQFF. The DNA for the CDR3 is TGTGCCAGTAGTACCCGGGCTAGCGGGACATACAATGAGCAGTTCTTC.

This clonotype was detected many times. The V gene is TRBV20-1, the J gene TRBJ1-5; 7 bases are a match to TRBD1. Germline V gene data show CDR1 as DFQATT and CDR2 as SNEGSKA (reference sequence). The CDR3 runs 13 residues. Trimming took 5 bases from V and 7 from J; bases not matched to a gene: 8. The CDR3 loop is CSAQQGEGQPQHF. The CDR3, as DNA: TGCAGTGCTCAGCAGGGGGAAGGGCAGCCCCAGCATTTT.

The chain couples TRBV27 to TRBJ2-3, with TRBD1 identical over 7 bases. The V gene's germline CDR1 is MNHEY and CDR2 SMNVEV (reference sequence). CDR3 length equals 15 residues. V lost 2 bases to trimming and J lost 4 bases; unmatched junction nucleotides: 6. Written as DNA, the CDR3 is TGTGCCAGCAGTTTAGTAGGGACAGAGGCAGATACGCAGTATTTT. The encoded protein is CASSLVGTEADTQYF.

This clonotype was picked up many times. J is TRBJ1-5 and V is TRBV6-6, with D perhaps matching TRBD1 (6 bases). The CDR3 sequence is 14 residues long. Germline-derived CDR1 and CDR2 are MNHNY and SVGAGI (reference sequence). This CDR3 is CATGGGGGNQPQHF. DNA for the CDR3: TGTGCTACCGGGGGAGGGGGAGGCAATCAGCCCCAGCATTTT.

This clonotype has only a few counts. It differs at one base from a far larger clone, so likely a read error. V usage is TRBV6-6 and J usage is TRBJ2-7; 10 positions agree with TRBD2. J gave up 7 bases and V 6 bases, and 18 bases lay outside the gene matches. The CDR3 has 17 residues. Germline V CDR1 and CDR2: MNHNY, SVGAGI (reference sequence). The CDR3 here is CASSPGRLAGVVNEQYF. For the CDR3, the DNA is TGTGCCAGCAGCCCGGGGAGGCTAGCGGGAGTAGTAAATGAGCAGTACTTC.

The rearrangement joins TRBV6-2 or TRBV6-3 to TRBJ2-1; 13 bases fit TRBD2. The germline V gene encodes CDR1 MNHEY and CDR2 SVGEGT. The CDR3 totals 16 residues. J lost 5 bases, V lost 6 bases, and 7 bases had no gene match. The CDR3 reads CASSPQGLAGHNEQFF. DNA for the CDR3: TGTGCCAGCAGCCCGCAGGGACTAGCGGGACACAATGAGCAGTTCTTC.

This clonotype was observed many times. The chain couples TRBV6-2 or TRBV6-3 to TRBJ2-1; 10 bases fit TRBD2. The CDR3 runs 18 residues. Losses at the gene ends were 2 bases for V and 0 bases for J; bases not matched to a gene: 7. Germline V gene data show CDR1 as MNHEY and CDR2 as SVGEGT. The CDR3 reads CASSYPSGGGFSYNEQFF. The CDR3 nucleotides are TGTGCCAGCAGTTACCCAAGCGGGGGGGGTTTCTCCTACAATGAGCAGTTCTTC.

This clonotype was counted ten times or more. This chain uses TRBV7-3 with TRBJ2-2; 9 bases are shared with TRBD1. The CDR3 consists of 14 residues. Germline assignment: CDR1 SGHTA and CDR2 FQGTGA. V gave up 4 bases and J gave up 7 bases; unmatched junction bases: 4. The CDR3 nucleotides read TGTGCCAGCAGCTGGGGACAGGGAGGCGGGGAGCTGTTTTTT. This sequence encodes CASSWGQGGGELFF.

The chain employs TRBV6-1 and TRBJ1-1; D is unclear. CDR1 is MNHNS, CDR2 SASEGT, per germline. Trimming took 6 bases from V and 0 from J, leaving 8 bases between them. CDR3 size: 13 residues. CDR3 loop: CASRRTLNTEAFF. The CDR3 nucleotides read TGTGCCAGCAGGCGTACCTTGAACACTGAAGCTTTCTTT.

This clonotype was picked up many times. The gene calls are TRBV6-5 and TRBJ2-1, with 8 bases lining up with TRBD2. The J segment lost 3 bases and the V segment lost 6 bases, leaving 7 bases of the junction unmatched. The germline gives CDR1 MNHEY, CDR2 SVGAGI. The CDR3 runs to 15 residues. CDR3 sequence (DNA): TGTGCCAGCAGACCTAACGGGGGGGACTACAATGAGCAGTTCTTC. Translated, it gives CASRPNGGDYNEQFF.

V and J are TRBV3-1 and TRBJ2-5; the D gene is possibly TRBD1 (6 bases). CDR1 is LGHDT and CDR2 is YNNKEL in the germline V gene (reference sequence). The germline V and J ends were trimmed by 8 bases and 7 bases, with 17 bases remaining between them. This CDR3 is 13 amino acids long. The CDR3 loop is CASEPQQGRTQYF. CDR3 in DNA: TGTGCCAGCGAACCCCAACAGGGCCGGACCCAGTACTTC.

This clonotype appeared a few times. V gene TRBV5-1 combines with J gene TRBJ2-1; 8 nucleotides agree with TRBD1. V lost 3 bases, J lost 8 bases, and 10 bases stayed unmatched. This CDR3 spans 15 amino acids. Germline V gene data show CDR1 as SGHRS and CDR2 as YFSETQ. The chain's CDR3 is CASSSPRTGSDEQFF. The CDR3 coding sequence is TGCGCCAGCAGCTCCCCGCGGACAGGGTCCGATGAGCAGTTCTTC.

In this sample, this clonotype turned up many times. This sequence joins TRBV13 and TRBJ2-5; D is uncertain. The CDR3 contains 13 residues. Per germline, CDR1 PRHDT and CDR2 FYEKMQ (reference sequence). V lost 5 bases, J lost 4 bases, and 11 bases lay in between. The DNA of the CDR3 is TGTGCCAGCAGCCCCCGATGGAGAGAGACCCAGTACTTC. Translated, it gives CASSPRWRETQYF.

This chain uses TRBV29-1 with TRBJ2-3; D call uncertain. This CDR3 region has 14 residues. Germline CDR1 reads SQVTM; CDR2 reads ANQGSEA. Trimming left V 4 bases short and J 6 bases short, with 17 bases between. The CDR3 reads CSVARAQPGDTQYF. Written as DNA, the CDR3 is TGCAGCGTTGCCCGGGCCCAACCCGGGGATACGCAGTATTTT.

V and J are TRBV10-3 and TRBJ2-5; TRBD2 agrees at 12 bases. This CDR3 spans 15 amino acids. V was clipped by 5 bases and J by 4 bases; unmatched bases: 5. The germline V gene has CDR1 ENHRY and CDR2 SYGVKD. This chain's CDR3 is CAISSLAGGPETQYF. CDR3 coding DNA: TGTGCCATCAGTTCTCTAGCGGGAGGGCCAGAGACCCAGTACTTC.

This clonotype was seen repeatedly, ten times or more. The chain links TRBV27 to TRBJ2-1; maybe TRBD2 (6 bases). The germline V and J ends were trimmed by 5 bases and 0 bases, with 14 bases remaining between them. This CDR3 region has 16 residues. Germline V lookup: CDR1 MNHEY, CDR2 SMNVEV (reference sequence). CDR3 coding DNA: TGTGCCAGCAGTAGAGGGACTTTTCTCTCCTACAATGAGCAGTTCTTC. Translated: CASSRGTFLSYNEQFF.

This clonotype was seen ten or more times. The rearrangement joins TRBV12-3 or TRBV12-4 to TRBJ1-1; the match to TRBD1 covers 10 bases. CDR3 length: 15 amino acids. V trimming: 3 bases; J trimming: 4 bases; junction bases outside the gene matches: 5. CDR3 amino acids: CASSLGTGASTEAFF. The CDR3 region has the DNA TGTGCCAGCAGTTTGGGGACAGGGGCCTCCACTGAAGCTTTCTTT.

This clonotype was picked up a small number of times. The CDR3 here is CASSGSGTGRDSNQPQHF. CDR3 DNA sequence: TGTGCCAGCAGTGGGTCTGGGACAGGGAGGGATAGCAATCAGCCCCAGCATTTT. The gene calls are TRBV2 and TRBJ1-5; 9 bases match TRBD1. Trimming at V came to 4 bases and at J to 0 bases, leaving 10 bases not matched to a gene. This CDR3 is 18 amino acids long. Per germline, CDR1 SNHLY and CDR2 FYNNEI.